Given below is one T cell receptor beta chain in context. The CDR3 spans 14 residues. V was shortened by 4 bases and J by 0 bases, with 10 bases between the two germline ends. Germline CDR1 is MNHEY and CDR2 is SMNVEV (reference sequence). This sample is part of a study of T cell clones after liver transplantation. Method: immunoSEQ multiplex PCR; TCRdb's copy keeps in-frame clones and lacks some. The sample has 65,000 to 80,000 clones, approximately 87% seen once. The sample consisted of CD4+ T cells from blood, taken at the 22-month timepoint. This clonotype was sampled from a human patient who received a liver transplant. Some T cells may trace back to the graft donor. J is TRBJ2-7 and V is TRBV27, with D perhaps matching TRBD1 (6 bases). CDR3: CASSSGVGSYEQYF. The CDR3 region has the DNA TGTGCCAGCAGTTCAGGGGTGGGCTCCTACGAGCAGTACTTC.